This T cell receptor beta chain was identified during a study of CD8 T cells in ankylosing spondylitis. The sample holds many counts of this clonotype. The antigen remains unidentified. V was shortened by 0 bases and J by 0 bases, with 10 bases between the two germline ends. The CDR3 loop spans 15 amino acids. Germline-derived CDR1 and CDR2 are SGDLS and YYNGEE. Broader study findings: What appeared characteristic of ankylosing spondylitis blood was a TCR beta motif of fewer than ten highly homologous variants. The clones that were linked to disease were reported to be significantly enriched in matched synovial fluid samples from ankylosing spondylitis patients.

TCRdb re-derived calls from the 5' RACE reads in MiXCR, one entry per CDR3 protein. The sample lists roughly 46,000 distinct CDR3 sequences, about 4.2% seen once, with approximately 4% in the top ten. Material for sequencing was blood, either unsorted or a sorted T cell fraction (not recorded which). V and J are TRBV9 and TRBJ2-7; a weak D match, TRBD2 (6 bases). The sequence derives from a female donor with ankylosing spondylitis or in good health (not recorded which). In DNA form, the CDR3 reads TGTGCCAGCAGCGTAGGCGGGACCCTCTCCTACGAGCAGTACTTC. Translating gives CASSVGGTLSYEQYF.